The clone carrying this T cell receptor beta chain was seen a few times. Its specificity is unknown. TCRdb reprocessed the 5' RACE reads with MiXCR, giving one entry per CDR3 protein. The sample lists around 310,000 distinct CDR3 sequences, about 13% seen once, with roughly a fifth in the top ten. The V gene end was trimmed by 3 bases and the J gene end by 13 bases; junction bases not matched to a gene: 12. Germline CDR1 and CDR2: KGHDR and SFDVKD. The CDR3 is made up of 14 amino acids. The sample originates from a study of T-cell memory formation after mild COVID-19. Study-level background: TCR clusters were largely donor specific.

Findings of the study overall: Contracting clones localized mainly to CM and EM when CD4+ and mainly to EMRA when CD8+.

Sequencing was carried out using PBMCs or a T cell subset sorted from them (not recorded which). The chain links TRBV24-1 to TRBJ2-7; TRBD1 aligns across 9 bases. The source of this sequence is a man between 18 and 29 years old who had mild COVID-19 (a few samples of this study predate the infection). Cell type and time point are not known. CDR3 sequence reads: CATSDSRTGDRVYF. The CDR3 bases are TGTGCCACCAGTGATAGCCGGACCGGGGACAGGGTATACTTC.